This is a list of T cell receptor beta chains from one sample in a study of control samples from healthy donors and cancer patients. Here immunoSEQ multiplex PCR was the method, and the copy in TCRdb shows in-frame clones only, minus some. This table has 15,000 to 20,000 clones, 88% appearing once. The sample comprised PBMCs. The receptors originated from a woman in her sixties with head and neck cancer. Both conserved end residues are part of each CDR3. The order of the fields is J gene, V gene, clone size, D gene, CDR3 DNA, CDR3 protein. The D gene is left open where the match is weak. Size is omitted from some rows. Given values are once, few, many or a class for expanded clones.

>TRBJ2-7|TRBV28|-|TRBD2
TGTGCCAGCAGTTTCCTTTGGACTAGCGGGAGTGTCAGTGGCTACGAGCAGTACTTC
CASSFLWTSGSVSGYEQYF
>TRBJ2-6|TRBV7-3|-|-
TGTGCCAGCAGCTCCGACAGTCCCCCTGGGGCCAACGTCCTGACTTTC
CASSSDSPPGANVLTF
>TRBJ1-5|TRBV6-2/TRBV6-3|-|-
TGTGCCAGCAGTTACTCGGGCAGCTCTCAGCCCCAGCATTTT
CASSYSGSSQPQHF
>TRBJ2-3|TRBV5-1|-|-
TGCGCCAGCAGCCAAACCACAGATACGCAGTATTTT
CASSQTTDTQYF
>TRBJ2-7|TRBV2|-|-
TGTGCCAGCAGTGAACATTCGGGGAGGTGGTACGAGCAGTACTTC
CASSEHSGRWYEQYF
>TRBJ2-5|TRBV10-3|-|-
TGTGCCATCAGTGAGTCGAGGGGAACCAGAGAGACCCAGTACTTC
CAISESRGTRETQYF
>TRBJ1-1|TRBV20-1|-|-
TGCAGTGCCCGAGGGGGGGTTGGAGCTTTCTTT
CSARGGVGAFF
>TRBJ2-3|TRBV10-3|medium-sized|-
TGTGCCGCAGGGCTAGCTGTCACAGATACGCAGTATTTT
CAAGLAVTDTQYF
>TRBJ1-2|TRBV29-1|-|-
TGCAGCATCGCTGAGAGGACCCTTTCGGGTGGCTACACCTTC
CSIAERTLSGGYTF
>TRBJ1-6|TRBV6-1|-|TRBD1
TGTGCCAGCAGTGAAGGGCGGGACAGGTCTTCCTCACCCCTCCACTTT
CASSEGRDRSSSPLHF
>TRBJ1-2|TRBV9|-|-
TGTGCCAGCAGCGTACAGGTGAACTATGGCTACACCTTC
CASSVQVNYGYTF
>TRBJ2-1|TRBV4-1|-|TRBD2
TGCGCCAGCAGCCAAGACGGTGGGGGACTAGCGGTAAATGAGCAGTTCTTC
CASSQDGGGLAVNEQFF
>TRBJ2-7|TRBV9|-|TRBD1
TGTGCCAGCAGCTCGGGCGGGACAGGGGGCTTCGACGAGCAGTACTTC
CASSSGGTGGFDEQYF
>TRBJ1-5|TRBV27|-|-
TGTGCCAGCAGTTTATCCCCCGCTCGGGCGAATCAGCCCCAGCATTTT
CASSLSPARANQPQHF
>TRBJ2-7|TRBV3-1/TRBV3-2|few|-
TGTGCCAGCAGCCGTGCGCATTTCTACGAGCAGTACTTC
CASSRAHFYEQYF
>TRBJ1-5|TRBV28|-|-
TGTGCCAGCTCCGTCGGGGGGAATAGGCAGCCCCAGCATTTT
CASSVGGNRQPQHF
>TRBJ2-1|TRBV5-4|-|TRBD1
TGTGCCAGCAGCCTAGATTTACAGGGGGCAGGGTTGTACAATGAGCAGTTCTTC
CASSLDLQGAGLYNEQFF